This paragraph covers one TCR beta chain sequence. What it binds is not known. V lost 5 bases, J lost 6 bases, and 9 bases stayed unmatched. Looked up from germline, CDR1 is MNHEY and CDR2 is SVGEGT. CDR3 length: 15 residues. Each CDR3 protein is one row after TCRdb ran MiXCR on the 5' RACE reads. The sample carries 500,000 to 650,000 distinct CDR3 sequences, about 12% recorded once. The data belong to a study of T cells after yellow fever vaccination. At the level of the study: For low cell numbers, libraries were made with SMART-Seq v4 Ultra Low Input. Study results and caveats: Most clones from primary vaccination were detected again post-booster (about 95% CD4, about 88% CD8). Clonotypes appearing in both CD4 and CD8 compartments existed, and their share was small.

The chain links TRBV6-2 or TRBV6-3 to TRBJ2-2, with 7 bases matching TRBD2. The receptor comes from a man between 25 and 39 years old who received the YFV17D yellow fever vaccine. This material consisted of PBMCs, taken on the day of the yellow fever booster vaccination. This CDR3 is CASSLWTSYSGELFF. The CDR3 DNA is TGTGCCAGCAGTCTTTGGACTAGTTATTCCGGGGAGCTGTTTTTT.